This is a list of T cell receptor beta chains from one sample in a study of shared clonotypes between healthy human individuals. Using immunoSEQ multiplex PCR, the repertoire was profiled, and TCRdb retains in-frame clones only, with some absent. The data hold roughly 2.5 million clones, with around nine tenths observed a single time. Sequenced input: naive CD4+ T cells sorted from blood. The receptors come from a man aged 18 to 29 in good health. Each CDR3 is given with its conserved first and last residue. D genes are given only for firm matches. Clone size is shown for a subset of rows, as once, few, many or a class of expanded clone.

CDR3,DNA,J,D,V,size
CASSLQVLQETQYF,TGCGCCAGCAGCTTGCAGGTACTCCAAGAGACCCAGTACTTC,TRBJ2-5,.,TRBV5-1,.
CASSKETQYF,TGTGCCAGCAGCAAAGAGACCCAGTACTTC,TRBJ2-5,.,TRBV21-1,.
CASSLVGGPLTNEKLFF,TGTGCCAGCAGCTTAGTGGGCGGACCCTTAACTAATGAAAAACTGTTTTTT,TRBJ1-4,.,TRBV7-8,once
CASSELVPGELFF,TGCGCCAGCAGTGAATTAGTACCGGGGGAGCTGTTTTTT,TRBJ2-2,.,TRBV10-1,.
CASSLETGAGETQYF,TGTGCCAGCAGCTTAGAGACTGGGGCGGGGGAGACCCAGTACTTC,TRBJ2-5,.,TRBV5-4,.
CASSYSGRVIKGYTF,TGTGCCAGCAGTTACTCTGGCAGGGTCATTAAAGGCTACACCTTC,TRBJ1-2,.,TRBV6-5,once
CASSLRSGTTDTQYF,TGTGCCAGCAGCCTACGATCCGGTACGACAGATACGCAGTATTTT,TRBJ2-3,.,TRBV7-9,.
CASSFRLEGYEQYF,TGTGCCAGCAGCTTCAGACTAGAAGGCTACGAGCAGTACTTC,TRBJ2-7,.,TRBV7-6,.
CASSPLDQGLGYTF,TGTGCCAGCTCACCCCTGGACCAAGGGCTTGGCTACACCTTC,TRBJ1-2,.,TRBV18,.
CASSLEDRAVEQYF,TGCGCCAGCAGCTTGGAAGACAGGGCAGTCGAGCAGTACTTC,TRBJ2-7,TRBD1,TRBV5-1,.
CASSSREQGSSYEQYF,TGTGCCAGCAGCAGCCGAGAACAGGGTAGCTCCTACGAGCAGTACTTC,TRBJ2-7,.,TRBV5-5,.
CASSLQGVNYGYTF,TGTGCCAGCAGTTTACAAGGGGTTAACTATGGCTACACCTTC,TRBJ1-2,.,TRBV28,.
CASSKGSTPMNTEAFF,TGTGCCAGCAGCAAAGGGTCGACTCCTATGAACACTGAAGCTTTCTTT,TRBJ1-1,.,TRBV21-1,.
CAWSHPGRDTEAFF,TGTGCCTGGAGTCACCCGGGGCGAGACACTGAAGCTTTCTTT,TRBJ1-1,.,TRBV30,.
CASSYGTAASEQFF,TGTGCCAGCAGTTACGGGACCGCAGCGAGTGAGCAGTTCTTC,TRBJ2-1,.,TRBV6-5,.
CASSMALANTGELFF,TGTGCCAGTAGTATGGCCCTTGCGAACACCGGGGAGCTGTTTTTT,TRBJ2-2,.,TRBV19,.
CASRGDPGDEQYF,TGTGCCAGCAGGGGGGACCCCGGGGACGAGCAGTACTTC,TRBJ2-7,.,TRBV27,.
CASSAGGESNQPQHF,TGCGCCAGCAGCGCAGGGGGCGAGAGCAATCAGCCCCAGCATTTT,TRBJ1-5,TRBD1,TRBV10-2,.
CASSSGTSTYEQYF,TGTGCCAGTAGCTCCGGGACGAGTACCTACGAGCAGTACTTC,TRBJ2-7,.,TRBV19,.
CASSPRTGYEQYF,TGTGCCAGCAGCCCACGGACAGGGTACGAGCAGTACTTC,TRBJ2-7,TRBD1,TRBV5-4,.
CASSLTGGNQPQHF,TGTGCCAGCAGCTTAACGGGGGGAAATCAGCCCCAGCATTTT,TRBJ1-5,.,TRBV11-2,.
CASSYGAPSTDTQYF,TGTGCCAGCAGTTACGGTGCGCCTAGCACAGATACGCAGTATTTT,TRBJ2-3,.,TRBV6-5,.
CASSLLGGPYEQYF,TGCGCCAGCAGCTTGTTGGGGGGCCCCTACGAGCAGTACTTC,TRBJ2-7,.,TRBV5-1,.
CASSGQGPNEQFF,TGTGCCAGCAGCGGACAGGGGCCCAATGAGCAGTTCTTC,TRBJ2-1,TRBD1,TRBV6-6,once
CASRGIYEQYF,TGTGCCAGCAGAGGGATCTACGAGCAGTACTTC,TRBJ2-7,.,TRBV27,.
CASSVGFSVRGLGDEQYF,TGTGCCAGCAGCGTAGGATTTAGTGTCAGGGGGCTAGGCGACGAGCAGTACTTC,TRBJ2-7,TRBD1,TRBV9,.
CASSQDAVSGNTIYF,TGCGCCAGCAGCCAAGACGCAGTCTCTGGAAACACCATATATTTT,TRBJ1-3,.,TRBV4-3,.
CASRDRWNTEAFF,TGTGCCAGTAGGGACAGGTGGAACACTGAAGCTTTCTTT,TRBJ1-1,TRBD1,TRBV19,once
CASTPDRGRYNEQFF,TGTGCCAGTACTCCGGACAGGGGGCGTTACAATGAGCAGTTCTTC,TRBJ2-1,TRBD1,TRBV19,.
CASSLESGSTDTQYF,TGTGCCAGCAGCTTGGAAAGCGGGAGCACAGATACGCAGTATTTT,TRBJ2-3,.,TRBV5-4,.
CASGFGTSGSSSYNEQFF,TGTGCTAGTGGTTTCGGGACTAGCGGGAGCAGCTCCTACAATGAGCAGTTCTTC,TRBJ2-1,TRBD2,TRBV12-5,.
CASSSTRGLGTEAFF,TGTGCCAGCAGTTCAACCAGGGGGCTGGGCACTGAAGCTTTCTTT,TRBJ1-1,TRBD1,TRBV6-5,.